The 13 T cell receptor beta chains reported below all come from one sample, sequenced in a study of OX40 agonist ivuxolimab in advanced cancers. Assay used: immunoSEQ multiplex PCR; TCRdb lists only in-frame clones, some missing. The sample gives some 95,000 clones, 92% of which show up once; about 0.51% is in the top ten. Sequenced material: CD4+ or CD8+ T cells sorted from blood, taken in a trial of the OX40 agonist ivuxolimab. The source of these receptors is an adult with an advanced solid tumor such as melanoma, head and neck, liver or kidney cancer.

Points on this clone: Relative to the germline gene, one junction end is altered; a read error may explain this. The chain recombines TRBV7-7 with TRBJ2-5; D might be TRBD2 (5 bases). The CDR3 is made up of 13 amino acids. CDR1 and CDR2 from the germline V gene are SSHAT and FNYEAQ (reference sequence). The CDR3 sequence is CASSLRGKETQYF. Here the CDR3 DNA reads TGTGCTAGCAGCCTACGAGGGAAAGAGACCCAGTACTTC.

The chain recombines TRBV6-5 with TRBJ2-1, with D possibly being TRBD1 (6 bases). The germline V and J ends were trimmed by 6 bases and 0 bases, with 9 bases remaining between them. This CDR3 spans 14 amino acids. The germline CDR1 and CDR2 sequences are MNHEY and SVGAGI. CDR3 residues: CASSKDSSYNEQFF. The CDR3 DNA is TGTGCCAGCAGCAAGGACAGCTCCTACAATGAGCAGTTCTTC.

The genes are TRBV5-1 and TRBJ2-7, with D maybe TRBD2 (5 bases). The germline gives CDR1 SGHRS, CDR2 YFSETQ. The V and J ends lost 3 bases and 9 bases respectively, with 13 bases between them. The CDR3 loop spans 12 amino acids. The CDR3 here is CASSSDGRAQYF. The CDR3 coding sequence is TGCGCCAGCAGCTCCGACGGGCGGGCGCAGTACTTC.

V and J are TRBV14 and TRBJ1-6; D unresolved. Looked up from germline, CDR1 is SGHDN and CDR2 is FVKESK. Trimming removed 0 bases at V and 0 bases at J, with 6 bases between. The CDR3 is 16 amino acids. This CDR3 reads CASSQDPVSYNSPLHF. CDR3 nucleotide sequence: TGTGCCAGCAGCCAAGATCCTGTCTCCTATAATTCACCCCTCCACTTT. Drawing the rest from reference TRBV14 and TRBJ1-6, the complete variable domain is EAGVTQFPSHSVIEKGQTVTLRCDPISGHDNLYWYRRVMGKEIKFLLHFVKESKQDESGMPNNRFLAERTGGTYSTLKVQPAELEDSGVYFCASSQDPVSYNSPLHFGNGTRLTVT.

This rearrangement joins TRBV6-5 to TRBJ2-1; 15 nucleotides match TRBD2. Losses at the gene ends were 6 bases for V and 9 bases for J; bases not matched to a gene: 0. Germline CDR1 MNHEY, CDR2 SVGAGI. The CDR3 contains 13 residues. CDR3 nucleotide sequence: TGTGCCAGCAGGGGACTAGCGGGAGGTGAGCAGTTCTTC. This sequence encodes CASRGLAGGEQFF.

This chain uses TRBV7-9 with TRBJ1-5; D remains ambiguous. CDR1 is SEHNR and CDR2 is FQNEAQ in the germline V gene (reference sequence). CDR3 size: 12 residues. Trimming stripped 3 bases from V and 6 bases from J, with 6 bases between. CDR3 nucleotides: TGTGCCAGCAGCTTCGACACTCAGCCCCAGCATTTT. It specifies CASSFDTQPQHF.

The CDR3, as DNA: TGTGCCAGCTCGGTCAAAGAGACCCAGTACTTC. It translates to CASSVKETQYF. V and J are TRBV18 and TRBJ2-5; unclear D gene. V lost 6 bases and J 3 bases, leaving 5 bases between the germline ends. Germline CDR1 and CDR2: KGHSH and LQKENI. This CDR3 is built from 11 residues. The variable domain in full, with the rest retrieved from reference TRBV18 and TRBJ2-5, is NAGVMQNPRHLVRRRGQEARLRCSPMKGHSHVYWYRQLPEEGLKFMVYLQKENIIDESGMPKERFSAEFPKEGPSILRIQQVVRGDSAAYFCASSVKETQYFGPGTRLLVL.

The chain employs TRBV7-6 and TRBJ2-5; 11 positions match TRBD2. V was pared by 5 bases and J by 2 bases, with 7 bases of the junction left unmatched. This CDR3 is 16 amino acids long. The germline V gene encodes CDR1 SGHVS and CDR2 FNYEAQ. The CDR3 DNA is TGTGCCAGCAGCCCCGGACTAGCGGGTTATCAAGAGACCCAGTACTTC. This codes for CASSPGLAGYQETQYF.

As DNA, the CDR3 is TGTGCCAGCAGTTACTCGAGGACCGCTGCCGGGGAGCTGTTTTTT. Its translation: CASSYSRTAAGELFF. The V and J genes are TRBV6-6 and TRBJ2-2; D is ambiguous. With 0 bases removed from V and 6 bases from J, the gap between germline ends came to 11 bases. Germline CDR1 is MNHNY and CDR2 is SVGAGI (reference sequence). The CDR3 has 15 residues.

This clone was detected only once. The chain uses TRBV6-1 and TRBJ2-5; tentatively, D is TRBD2 (6 bases). V was cut by 3 bases and J by 2 bases, with 28 bases left in between. The length of the CDR3 is 20 residues. Germline V gives CDR1 MNHNS, CDR2 SASEGT. The CDR3 DNA sequence: TGTGCCAGCAGTGATCCCTGGGGACTCAACTCGGCCATCGGACAAGAGACCCAGTACTTC. It translates to CASSDPWGLNSAIGQETQYF.

In this sample, this clone turned up once. The DNA for the CDR3 is TGCGCCAGCAGTGATTTAGCGGGAGTAACCGGGGAGCTGTTTTTT. This translates into CASSDLAGVTGELFF. V and J are TRBV10-1 and TRBJ2-2, with TRBD2 matching over 9 bases. The germline CDR1 and CDR2 sequences are WNHNN and SYGVQD (reference sequence). This CDR3 is 15 amino acids long. J lost 5 bases, V lost 3 bases, and 4 bases had no gene match.

J is TRBJ1-5 and V is TRBV4-1; D is ambiguous. This CDR3 is built from 15 residues. V was trimmed by 4 bases and J by 2 bases, leaving 12 bases between them. Per the germline V gene, CDR1 is MGHRA and CDR2 is YSYEKL. CDR3 nucleotides: TGCGCCAGCAGCCCCGGAAGGTCAGGCAATCAGCCCCAGCATTTT. Translating gives CASSPGRSGNQPQHF.

The chain joins TRBV5-1 to TRBJ2-3, with D hard to call. Trimming left V 2 bases short and J 2 bases short, with 9 bases between. CDR1 is SGHRS, CDR2 YFSETQ, per germline. This CDR3 has 14 residues. The CDR3 protein is CASSFGQATDTQYF. CDR3 bases: TGCGCCAGCAGCTTTGGGCAGGCCACAGATACGCAGTATTTT.